Sequencing of this T cell receptor beta chain was carried out in a study of CD8+ T cells in alopecia areata. In the study overall: Tofacitinib administration to treated patients was oral, at 5 to 10 mg twice daily. Study results and limitations: Normal skin's resident alphabeta T cells are sequenced alongside lesional scalp T cells. Scalp lesions, especially in alopecia totalis/universalis, had higher clonality than normal scalp.

Comments on this clone: Its specificity is not known.

CD4+ and CD8+ T cells were sorted from PBMCs stained for CD3, CD4 and CD8. cDNA reverse transcribed from extracted RNA served as the sequencing template. TCRdb's copy holds only in-frame clones and misses some; the assay was immunoSEQ multiplex PCR. The data contain 150,000 or so clones, approximately 48% of them singletons. Sequences were derived from CD8+ T cells sorted from blood, sampled at week 0. The sequence derives from a human donor with alopecia areata.

In DNA, the CDR3 is TGCAGCGTGGAGGAACTGGGCTACACCTTC. Its protein is CSVEELGYTF. The V gene is TRBV29-1, the J gene TRBJ1-2; D uncertain. This CDR3 is 10 amino acids long. V was shortened by 6 bases and J by 8 bases, with 10 bases between the two germline ends. In germline, CDR1 is SQVTM, CDR2 ANQGSEA.